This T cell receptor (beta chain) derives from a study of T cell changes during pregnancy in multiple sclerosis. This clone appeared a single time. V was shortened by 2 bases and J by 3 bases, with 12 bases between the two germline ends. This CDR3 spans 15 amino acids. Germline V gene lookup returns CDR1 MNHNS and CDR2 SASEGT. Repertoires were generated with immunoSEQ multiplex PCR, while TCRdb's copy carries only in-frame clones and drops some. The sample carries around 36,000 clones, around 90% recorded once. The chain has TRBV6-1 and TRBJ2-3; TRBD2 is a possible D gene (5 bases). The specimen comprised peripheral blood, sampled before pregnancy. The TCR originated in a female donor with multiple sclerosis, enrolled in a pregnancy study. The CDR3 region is CASSERLGSTDTQYF. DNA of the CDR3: TGTGCCAGCAGTGAAAGGTTAGGGAGTACAGATACGCAGTATTTT.